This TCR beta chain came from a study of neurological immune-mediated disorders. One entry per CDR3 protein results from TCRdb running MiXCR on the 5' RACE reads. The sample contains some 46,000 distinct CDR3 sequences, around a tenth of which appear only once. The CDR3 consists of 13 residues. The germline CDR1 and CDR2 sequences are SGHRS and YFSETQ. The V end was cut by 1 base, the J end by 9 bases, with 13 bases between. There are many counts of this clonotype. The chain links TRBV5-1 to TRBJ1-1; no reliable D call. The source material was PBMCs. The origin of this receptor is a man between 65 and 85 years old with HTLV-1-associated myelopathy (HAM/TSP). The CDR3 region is CASSLIAGIKAFF. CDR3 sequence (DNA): TGCGCCAGCAGCTTGATCGCTGGGATCAAAGCTTTCTTT.